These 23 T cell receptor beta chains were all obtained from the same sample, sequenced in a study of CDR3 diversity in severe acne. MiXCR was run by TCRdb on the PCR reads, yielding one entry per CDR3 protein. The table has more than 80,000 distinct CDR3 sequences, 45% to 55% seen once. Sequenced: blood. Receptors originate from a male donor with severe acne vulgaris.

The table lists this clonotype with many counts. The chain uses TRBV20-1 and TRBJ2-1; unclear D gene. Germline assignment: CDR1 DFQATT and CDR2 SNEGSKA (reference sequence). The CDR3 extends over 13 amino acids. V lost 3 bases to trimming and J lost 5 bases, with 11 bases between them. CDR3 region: CSASILRNNEQFF. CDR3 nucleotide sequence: TGCAGTGCTAGTATTCTCAGGAACAATGAGCAGTTCTTC.

The DNA of the CDR3 is TGTGCCAGCACCTCGACAGGGTCCGCCGGGGAGCTGTTTTTT. The encoded protein is CASTSTGSAGELFF. The chain employs TRBV6-2 or TRBV6-3 and TRBJ2-2; TRBD1 matches at 7 bases. This CDR3 spans 14 amino acids. With V trimmed by 7 bases and J by 6 bases, 8 bases remained unmatched. From germline, CDR1 is MNHEY and CDR2 SVGEGT.

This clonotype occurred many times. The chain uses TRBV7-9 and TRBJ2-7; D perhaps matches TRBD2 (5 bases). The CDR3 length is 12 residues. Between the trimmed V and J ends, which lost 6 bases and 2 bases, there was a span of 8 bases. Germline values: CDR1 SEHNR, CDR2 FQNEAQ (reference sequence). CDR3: CASRGLTYEQYF. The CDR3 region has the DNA TGTGCCAGCAGAGGACTTACCTACGAGCAGTACTTC.

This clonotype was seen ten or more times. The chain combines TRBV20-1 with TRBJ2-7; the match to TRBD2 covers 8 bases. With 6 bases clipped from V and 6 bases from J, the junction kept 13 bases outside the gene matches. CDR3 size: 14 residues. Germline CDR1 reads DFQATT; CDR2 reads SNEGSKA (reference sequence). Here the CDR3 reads CSAALSGSRGEQYF. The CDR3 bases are TGCAGTGCCGCTTTAAGCGGGAGCCGGGGCGAGCAGTACTTC.

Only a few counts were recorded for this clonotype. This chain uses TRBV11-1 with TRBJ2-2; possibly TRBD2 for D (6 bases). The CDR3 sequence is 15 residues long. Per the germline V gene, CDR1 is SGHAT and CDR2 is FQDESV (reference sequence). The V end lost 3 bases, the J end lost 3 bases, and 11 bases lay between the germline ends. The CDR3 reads CASSFSGVHTGELFF. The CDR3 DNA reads TGTGCCAGCAGCTTTTCGGGGGTTCACACCGGGGAGCTGTTTTTT. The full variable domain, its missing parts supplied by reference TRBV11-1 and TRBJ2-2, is EAEVAQSPRYKITEKSQAVAFWCDPISGHATLYWYRQILGQGPELLVQFQDESVVDDSQLPKDRFSAERLKGVDSTLKIQPAELGDSAMYLCASSFSGVHTGELFFGEGSRLTVL.

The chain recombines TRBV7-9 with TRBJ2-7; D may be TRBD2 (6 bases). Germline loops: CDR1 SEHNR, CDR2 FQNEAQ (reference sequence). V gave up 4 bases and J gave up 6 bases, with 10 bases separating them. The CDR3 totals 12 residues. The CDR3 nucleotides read TGTGCCAGCAGCTCAGGAGGGCCCGAGCAGTACTTC. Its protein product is CASSSGGPEQYF.

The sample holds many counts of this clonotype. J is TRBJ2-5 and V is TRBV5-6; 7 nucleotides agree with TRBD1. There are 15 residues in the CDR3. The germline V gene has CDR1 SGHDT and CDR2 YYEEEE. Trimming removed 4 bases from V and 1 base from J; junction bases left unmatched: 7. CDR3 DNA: TGTGCCAGCAGCCCGGACTGGGACAGCCAAGAGACCCAGTACTTC. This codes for CASSPDWDSQETQYF.

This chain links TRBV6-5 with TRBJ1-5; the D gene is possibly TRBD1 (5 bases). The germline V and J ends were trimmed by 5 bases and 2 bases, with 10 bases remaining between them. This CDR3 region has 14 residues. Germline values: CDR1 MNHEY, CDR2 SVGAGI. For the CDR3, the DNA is TGTGCCAGCAGTGACGGGGGTGGCAATCAGCCCCAGCATTTT. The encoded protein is CASSDGGGNQPQHF.

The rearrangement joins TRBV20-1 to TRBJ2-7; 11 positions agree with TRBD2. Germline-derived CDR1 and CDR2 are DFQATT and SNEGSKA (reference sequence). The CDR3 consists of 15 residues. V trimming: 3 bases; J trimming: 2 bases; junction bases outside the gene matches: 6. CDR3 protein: CSARGTSGPAYEQYF. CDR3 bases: TGCAGTGCTAGGGGGACTAGCGGTCCGGCCTACGAGCAGTACTTC.

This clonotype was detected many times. The CDR3, as DNA: TGTGCCAGCAGTGAGGGGGGGGGGGCAACCTACAATGAGCAGTTCTTC. The encoded protein is CASSEGGGATYNEQFF. The chain is built from TRBV2 and TRBJ2-1, with D possibly TRBD2 on 7 matching bases. Germline V CDR1 and CDR2: SNHLY, FYNNEI. Trimming took 3 bases from V and 2 from J, leaving 14 bases between them. The CDR3 has 16 amino acids.

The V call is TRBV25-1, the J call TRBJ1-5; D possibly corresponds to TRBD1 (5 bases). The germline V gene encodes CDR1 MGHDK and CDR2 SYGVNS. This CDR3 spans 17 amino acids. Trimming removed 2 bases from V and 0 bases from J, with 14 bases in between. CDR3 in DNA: TGTGCCAGCAGTGAAGCTGACAGATCCTTTAGCAATCAGCCCCAGCATTTT. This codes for CASSEADRSFSNQPQHF.

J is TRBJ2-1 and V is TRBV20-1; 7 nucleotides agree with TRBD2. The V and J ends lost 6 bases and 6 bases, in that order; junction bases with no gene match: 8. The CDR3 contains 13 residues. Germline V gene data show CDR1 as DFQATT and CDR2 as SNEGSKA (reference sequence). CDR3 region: CSALGRTSNEQFF. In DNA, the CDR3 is TGCAGTGCCTTGGGCCGGACTAGCAATGAGCAGTTCTTC.

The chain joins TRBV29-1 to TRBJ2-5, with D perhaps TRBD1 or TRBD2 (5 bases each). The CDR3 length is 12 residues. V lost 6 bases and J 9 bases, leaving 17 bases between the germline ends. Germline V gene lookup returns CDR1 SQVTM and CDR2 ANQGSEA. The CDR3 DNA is TGCAGCGTAGAGGGGTCCGGAGTGGCCCAGTACTTC. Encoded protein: CSVEGSGVAQYF.

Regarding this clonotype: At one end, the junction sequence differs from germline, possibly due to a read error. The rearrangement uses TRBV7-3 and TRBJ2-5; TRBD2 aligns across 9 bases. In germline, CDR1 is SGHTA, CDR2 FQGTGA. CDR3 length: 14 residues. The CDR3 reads CASSQSGGQETQYF. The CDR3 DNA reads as TGTGCTAGCAGCCAGAGCGGGGGGCAAGAGACCCAGTACTTC.

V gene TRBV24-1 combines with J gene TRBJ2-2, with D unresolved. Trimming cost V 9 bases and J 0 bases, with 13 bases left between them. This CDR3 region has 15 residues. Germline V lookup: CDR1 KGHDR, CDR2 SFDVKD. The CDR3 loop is CATSRSGSNTGELFF. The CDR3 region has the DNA TGTGCCACCTCAAGGTCCGGCTCGAACACCGGGGAGCTGTTTTTT.

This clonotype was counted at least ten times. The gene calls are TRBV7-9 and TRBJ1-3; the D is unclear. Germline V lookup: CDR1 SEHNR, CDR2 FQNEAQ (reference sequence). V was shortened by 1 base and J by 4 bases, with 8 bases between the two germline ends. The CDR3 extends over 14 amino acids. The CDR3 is CASSLESLGNTIYF. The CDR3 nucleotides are TGTGCCAGCAGCTTAGAGAGTCTAGGAAACACCATATATTTT.

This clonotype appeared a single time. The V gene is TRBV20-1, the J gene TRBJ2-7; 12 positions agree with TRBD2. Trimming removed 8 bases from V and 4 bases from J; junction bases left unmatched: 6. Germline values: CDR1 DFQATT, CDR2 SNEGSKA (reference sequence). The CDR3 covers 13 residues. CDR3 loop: CSTLAGGSYEQYF. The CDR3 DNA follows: TGCAGTACTCTAGCGGGAGGGTCTTACGAGCAGTACTTC.

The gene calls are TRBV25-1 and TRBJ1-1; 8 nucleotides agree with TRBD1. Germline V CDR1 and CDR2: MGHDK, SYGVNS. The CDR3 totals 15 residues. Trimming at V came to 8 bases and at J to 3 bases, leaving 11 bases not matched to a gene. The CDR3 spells CASSPRRGQDTEAFF. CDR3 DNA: TGTGCCAGCTCACCCCGACGGGGACAGGACACTGAAGCTTTCTTT.

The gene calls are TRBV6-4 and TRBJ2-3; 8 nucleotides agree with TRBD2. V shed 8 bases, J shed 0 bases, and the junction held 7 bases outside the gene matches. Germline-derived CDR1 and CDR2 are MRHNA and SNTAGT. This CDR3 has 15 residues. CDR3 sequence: CASRSGGPSTDTQYF. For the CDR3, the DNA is TGTGCCAGCCGTTCGGGGGGGCCAAGCACAGATACGCAGTATTTT.

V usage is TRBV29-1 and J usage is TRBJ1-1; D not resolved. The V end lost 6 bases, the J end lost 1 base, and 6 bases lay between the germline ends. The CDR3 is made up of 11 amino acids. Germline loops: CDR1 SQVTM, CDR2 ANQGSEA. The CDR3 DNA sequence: TGCAGCGTCCCGAGGAACACTGAAGCTTTCTTT. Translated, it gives CSVPRNTEAFF.

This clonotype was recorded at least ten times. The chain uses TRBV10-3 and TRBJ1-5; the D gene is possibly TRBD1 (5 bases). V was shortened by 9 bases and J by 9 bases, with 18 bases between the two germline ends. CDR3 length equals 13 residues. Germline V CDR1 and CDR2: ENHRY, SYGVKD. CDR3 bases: TGTGCCATTGGGACGGAGGCGGGGTGGCCCCAGCATTTT. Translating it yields CAIGTEAGWPQHF.

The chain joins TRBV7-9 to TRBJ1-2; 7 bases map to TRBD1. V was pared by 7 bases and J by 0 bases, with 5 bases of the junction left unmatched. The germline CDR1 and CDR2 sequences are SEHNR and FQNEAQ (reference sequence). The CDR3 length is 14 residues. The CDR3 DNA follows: TGTGCCAGCACCCTGACAGGGACTAACTATGGCTACACCTTC. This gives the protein CASTLTGTNYGYTF. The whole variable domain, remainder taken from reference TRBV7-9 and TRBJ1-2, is DTGVSQNPRHKITKRGQNVTFRCDPISEHNRLYWYRQTLGQGPEFLTYFQNEAQLEKSRLLSDRFSAERPKGSFSTLEIQRTEQGDSAMYLCASTLTGTNYGYTFGSGTRLTVV.

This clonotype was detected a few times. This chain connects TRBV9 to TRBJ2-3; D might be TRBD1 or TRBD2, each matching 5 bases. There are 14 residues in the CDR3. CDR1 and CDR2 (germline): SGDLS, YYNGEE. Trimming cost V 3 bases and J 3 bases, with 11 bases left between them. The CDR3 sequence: CASSAGTRTDTQYF. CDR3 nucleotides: TGTGCCAGCAGCGCAGGGACGAGGACAGATACGCAGTATTTT. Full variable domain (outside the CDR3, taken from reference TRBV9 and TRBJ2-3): DSGVTQTPKHLITATGQRVTLRCSPRSGDLSVYWYQQSLDQGLQFLIQYYNGEERAKGNILERFSAQQFPDLHSELNLSSLELGDSALYFCASSAGTRTDTQYFGPGTRLTVL.